The sequence of this TCR beta chain was determined in a study of shared clonotypes between healthy human individuals. Note on this clone: Its specificity is not known.

Overall study results and limits: The diversity represented, both genetic and in exposure history, was limited by few donors. Sharing of clonotypes among donors was expected to vary with sequencing depth.

Samples underwent the assay at deep level. Using immunoSEQ multiplex PCR, the repertoire was profiled, and TCRdb retains in-frame clones only, with some absent. The sample gives approximately 740,000 clones, 74% of which show up once; less than 2% is in the top ten. Every donor was a Caucasian adult from Nashville, Tennessee. The TCR was taken from a woman between 25 and 40 years old in good health. Source material: memory CD4+ T cells sorted from blood. The subset here: CD45RA-negative fraction.

CDR3 loop: CASGTASGYEQYF. As DNA, the CDR3 is TGTGCCAGCGGGACGGCGTCGGGCTACGAGCAGTACTTC. The gene calls are TRBV11-3 and TRBJ2-7, with D perhaps TRBD1 or TRBD2 (5 bases each). This CDR3 region has 13 residues. Trimming removed 8 bases from V and 3 bases from J, with 14 bases in between. CDR1 is SGHNT, CDR2 YENEEA, per germline.